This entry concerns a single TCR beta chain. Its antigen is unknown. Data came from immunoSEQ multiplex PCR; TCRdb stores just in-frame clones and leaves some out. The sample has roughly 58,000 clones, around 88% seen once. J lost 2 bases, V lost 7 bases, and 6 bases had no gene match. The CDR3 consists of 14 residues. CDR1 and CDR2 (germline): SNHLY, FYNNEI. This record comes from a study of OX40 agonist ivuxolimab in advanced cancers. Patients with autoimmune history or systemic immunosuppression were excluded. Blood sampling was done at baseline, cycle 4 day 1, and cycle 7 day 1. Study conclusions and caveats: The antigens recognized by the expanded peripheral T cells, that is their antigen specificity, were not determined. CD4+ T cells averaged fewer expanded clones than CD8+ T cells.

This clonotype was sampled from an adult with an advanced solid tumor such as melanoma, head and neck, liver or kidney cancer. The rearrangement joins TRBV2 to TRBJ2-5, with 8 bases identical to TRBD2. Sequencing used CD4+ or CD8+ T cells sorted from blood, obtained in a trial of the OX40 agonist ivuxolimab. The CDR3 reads CASTAGGLQETQYF. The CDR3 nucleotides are TGTGCCAGCACGGCGGGAGGCTTACAAGAGACCCAGTACTTC. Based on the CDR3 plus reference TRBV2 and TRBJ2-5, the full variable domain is EPEVTQTPSHQVTQMGQEVILRCVPISNHLYFYWYRQILGQKVEFLVSFYNNEISEKSEIFDDQFSVERPDGSNFTLKIRSTKLEDSAMYFCASTAGGLQETQYFGPGTRLLVL.